This T cell receptor (beta chain) was observed in a study of OX40 agonist ivuxolimab in advanced cancers. Overall study results and limits: Also present in some nonresponders was a low level of normalized T-cell clonal expansion.

Sequenced by immunoSEQ multiplex PCR; TCRdb stores in-frame clones only, minus some. Among more than 50,000 clones listed, 80% to 90% were seen once. A note on this clone: The antigen remains unidentified.

Systemic immunosuppression or autoimmune disease history was grounds to exclude patients. V gave up 4 bases and J gave up 5 bases; unmatched junction bases: 5. Germline V gene sequence: CDR1 SGHAT, CDR2 FQNNGV. The length of the CDR3 is 14 residues. Material: CD4+ or CD8+ T cells sorted from blood, obtained in a trial of the OX40 agonist ivuxolimab. The sequence was collected from an adult with an advanced solid tumor such as melanoma, head and neck, liver or kidney cancer. The chain couples TRBV11-2 to TRBJ2-7; 10 bases agree with TRBD1. The CDR3 here is CASSSGTGAHEQYF. For the CDR3, the DNA is TGTGCCAGCAGCTCGGGGACAGGGGCACACGAGCAGTACTTC.